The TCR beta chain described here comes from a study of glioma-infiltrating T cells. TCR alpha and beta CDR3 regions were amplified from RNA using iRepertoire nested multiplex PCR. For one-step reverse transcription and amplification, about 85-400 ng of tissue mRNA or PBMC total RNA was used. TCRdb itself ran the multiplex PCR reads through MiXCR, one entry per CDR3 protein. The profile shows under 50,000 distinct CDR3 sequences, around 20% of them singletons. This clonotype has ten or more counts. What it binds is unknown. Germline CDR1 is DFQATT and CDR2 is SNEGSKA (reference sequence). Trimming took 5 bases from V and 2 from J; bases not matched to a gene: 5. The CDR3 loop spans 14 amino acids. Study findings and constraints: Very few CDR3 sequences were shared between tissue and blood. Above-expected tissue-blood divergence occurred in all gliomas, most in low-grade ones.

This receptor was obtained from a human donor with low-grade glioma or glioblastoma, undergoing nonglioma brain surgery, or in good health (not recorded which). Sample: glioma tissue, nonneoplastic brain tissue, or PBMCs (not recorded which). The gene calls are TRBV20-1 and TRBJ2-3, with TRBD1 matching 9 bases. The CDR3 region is CSASRDRDTDTQYF. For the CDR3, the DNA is TGCAGTGCTTCACGGGACAGGGACACAGATACGCAGTATTTT.